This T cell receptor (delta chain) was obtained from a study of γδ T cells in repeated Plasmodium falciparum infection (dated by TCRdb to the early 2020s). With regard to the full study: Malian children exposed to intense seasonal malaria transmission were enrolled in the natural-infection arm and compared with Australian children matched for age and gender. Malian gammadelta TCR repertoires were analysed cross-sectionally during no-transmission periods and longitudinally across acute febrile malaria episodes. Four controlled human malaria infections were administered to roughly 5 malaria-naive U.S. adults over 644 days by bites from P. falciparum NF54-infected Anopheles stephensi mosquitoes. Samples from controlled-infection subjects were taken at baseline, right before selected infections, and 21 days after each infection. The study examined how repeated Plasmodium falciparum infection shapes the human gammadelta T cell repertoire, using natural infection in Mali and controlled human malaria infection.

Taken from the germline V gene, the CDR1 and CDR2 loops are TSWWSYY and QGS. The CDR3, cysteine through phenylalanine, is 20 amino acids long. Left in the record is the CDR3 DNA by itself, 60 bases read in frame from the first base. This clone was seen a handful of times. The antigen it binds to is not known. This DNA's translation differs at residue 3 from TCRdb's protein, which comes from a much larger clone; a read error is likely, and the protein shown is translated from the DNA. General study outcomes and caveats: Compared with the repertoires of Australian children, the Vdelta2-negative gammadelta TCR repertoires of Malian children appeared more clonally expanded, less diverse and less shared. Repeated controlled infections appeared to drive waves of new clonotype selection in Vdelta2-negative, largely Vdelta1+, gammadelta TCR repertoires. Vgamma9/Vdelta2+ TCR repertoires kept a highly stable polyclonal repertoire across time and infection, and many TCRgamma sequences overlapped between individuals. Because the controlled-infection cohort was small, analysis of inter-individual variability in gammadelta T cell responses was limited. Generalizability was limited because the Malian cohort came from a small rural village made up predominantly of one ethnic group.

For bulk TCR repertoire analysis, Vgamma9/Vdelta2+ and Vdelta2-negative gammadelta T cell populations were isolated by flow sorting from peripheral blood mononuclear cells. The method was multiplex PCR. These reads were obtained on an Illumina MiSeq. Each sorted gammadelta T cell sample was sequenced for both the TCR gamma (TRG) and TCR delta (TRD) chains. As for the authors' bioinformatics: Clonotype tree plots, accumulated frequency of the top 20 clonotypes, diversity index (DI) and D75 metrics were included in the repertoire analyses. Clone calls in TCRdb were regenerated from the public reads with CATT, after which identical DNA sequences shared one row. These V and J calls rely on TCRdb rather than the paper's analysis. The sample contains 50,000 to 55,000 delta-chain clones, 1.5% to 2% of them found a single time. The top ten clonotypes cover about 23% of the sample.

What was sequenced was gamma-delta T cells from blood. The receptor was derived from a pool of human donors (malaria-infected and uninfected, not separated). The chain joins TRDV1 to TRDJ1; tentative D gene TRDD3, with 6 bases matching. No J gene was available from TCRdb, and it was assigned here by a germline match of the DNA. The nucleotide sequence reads TGTGCTCCTGGGGAAGATCGGGGGAAGTGCCCAGGGGGGTGCACCGATAAACTCATCTTT. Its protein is CAPGEDRGKCPGGCTDKLIF.